A selection of T cell receptor beta chains follows, all from one sample in a study of sequential checkpoint blockade in melanoma. Method: immunoSEQ multiplex PCR; TCRdb's copy keeps in-frame clones and lacks some. The sample carries some 22,000 clones, more than 25% recorded once. The specimen comprised tumor tissue (inferred from file names), sampled from a patient given nivolumab and ipilimumab in sequence. The receptors shown here come from a human donor with melanoma. CDR3s include the opening cysteine and the closing phenylalanine or tryptophan. Fields, in order: J gene, clone size, D gene, V gene, CDR3 DNA, CDR3 protein. D genes are given only for firm matches. Size tells how often a clone was seen (once, few, many) or the class of an expanded clone, and some rows leave it out.

>TRBJ1-1|NA|NA|TRBV5-1
TGCGCCAGCAGCTTGGTAGGTAGGGGAGGCAACACTGAAGCTTTCTTT
CASSLVGRGGNTEAFF
>TRBJ1-1|few|NA|TRBV19
TGTGCCAGTAGTATAATGAGCCCGAACACTGAAGCTTTCTTT
CASSIMSPNTEAFF
>TRBJ1-5|many|NA|TRBV28
TGTGCCAGCAGTCCCCTAGGCCAGCCCCAGCATTTT
CASSPLGQPQHF
>TRBJ2-5|NA|NA|TRBV18
TGTGCCAGCTCACCAGGTCCCCGTGAGACCCAGTACTTC
CASSPGPRETQYF
>TRBJ2-3|NA|NA|TRBV29-1
TGCAGCGTTGATCCCCGATACAGGGTAGGCACAGATACGCAGTATTTT
CSVDPRYRVGTDTQYF
>TRBJ2-7|NA|TRBD2|TRBV19
TGTGCCACCAAAGCCGGGAGGGGTGCTTACGAGCAGTACTTC
CATKAGRGAYEQYF
>TRBJ2-1|NA|TRBD1|TRBV11-3
TGTGCCAGCAGCCCCGGACAGGGTTACAATGAGCAGTTCTTC
CASSPGQGYNEQFF
>TRBJ1-5|NA|NA|TRBV6-1
TGTGCCAGCAGTGAAGGGACAGTCAATCAGCCCCAGCATTTT
CASSEGTVNQPQHF
>TRBJ1-2|few|NA|TRBV15
TGTGCCACCAGCAGAGATCACACTAACTATGGCTACACCTTC
CATSRDHTNYGYTF
>TRBJ2-5|few|NA|TRBV15
TGTGCCACCAGCAGAGTCGGGAACAACCAAGAGACCCAGTACTTC
CATSRVGNNQETQYF
>TRBJ1-2|few|TRBD1|TRBV6-8
TGTGCCAGCAGTTACGAGGGACAGGGGTACTATGGCTACACCTTC
CASSYEGQGYYGYTF
>TRBJ1-1|once|NA|TRBV19
TGTGCCAGTAGTATGCAGGGCCGGAACACTGAAGCTTTCTTT
CASSMQGRNTEAFF
>TRBJ2-7|NA|NA|TRBV7-4
TGTGCCAGCAGCTTAGCAGGGGGGAGTAGCCACGAGCAGTACTTC
CASSLAGGSSHEQYF
>TRBJ2-4|NA|NA|TRBV5-1
TGCGCCAGCAGCTTGGGGATTATCGAGAACATTCAGTACTTC
CASSLGIIENIQYF
>TRBJ1-5|NA|NA|TRBV14
TGTCCCCCAGGGCTCGGACGACCCCAGCATTTT
CPPGLGRPQHF
>TRBJ2-5|few|NA|TRBV6-8
TGTGCCAGCAGTTTCCCACTGAGGGGCCAAGAGACCCAGTACTTC
CASSFPLRGQETQYF
>TRBJ2-3|NA|TRBD2|TRBV5-1
TGCGCCAGCAGCTTGGGACTAGCGGTTGAAGATACGCAGTATTTT
CASSLGLAVEDTQYF
>TRBJ2-2|few|NA|TRBV7-4
TGTGCTAGCAGCCTGGATAACACCGGGGAGCTGTTTTTT
CASSLDNTGELFF
>TRBJ2-3|NA|TRBD2|TRBV10-3
TGTGCCATCAGTGACCCTAGCGGGGTCACAGATACGCAGTATTTT
CAISDPSGVTDTQYF
>TRBJ1-1|NA|NA|TRBV28
TGTGCCAGCAGTTTCTACCTGGACGGAACTGAAGCTTTCTTT
CASSFYLDGTEAFF
>TRBJ2-2|few|NA|TRBV29-1
TGCAGCGTTGGTCACGGGAGTCGTACCGGGGAGCTGTTTTTT
CSVGHGSRTGELFF
>TRBJ2-7|few|TRBD2|TRBV15
TGTGCCACCAGCAGAGTAGGGAGCGGGGGGTTCATGGGGCAGTACTTC
CATSRVGSGGFMGQYF
>TRBJ2-5|few|NA|TRBV7-4
TGTGCCAGCAGCTTAAACCTACAAGAGACCCAGTACTTC
CASSLNLQETQYF
>TRBJ2-1|NA|TRBD2|TRBV30
TGTGCCTGGAGTCTTCTACTAGCGAGCAATGAGCAGTTCTTC
CAWSLLLASNEQFF
>TRBJ1-5|NA|NA|TRBV5-1
TGCGCCAGCAGCCAGCGCCCCCCCCGGACAGTTATCATACCCCAGCATTTT
CASSQRPPRTVIIPQHF
>TRBJ2-1|NA|NA|TRBV19
TGTGCCAGTAGTCTAGTGGGGACACCTGACTACAATGAGCAGTTCTTC
CASSLVGTPDYNEQFF
>TRBJ2-7|NA|NA|TRBV4-1
TGCGCCAGCAGCCAAGAAGCGATGGCCTACGAGCAGTACTTC
CASSQEAMAYEQYF
>TRBJ1-2|NA|NA|TRBV6-8
TGTGCCAGCAGTTACTCGGGGGCAGGAGGGTCCAACTATGGCTACACCTTC
CASSYSGAGGSNYGYTF
>TRBJ2-6|few|NA|TRBV11-3
TGTGCCAGCAACATGGAGGGAGGAACTGTCTCTGGGGCCAACGTCCTGACTTTC
CASNMEGGTVSGANVLTF
>TRBJ1-2|few|TRBD1|TRBV9
TGTGCCAGCAGCGTAGATACAGGGGGTTACGGCTACACCTTC
CASSVDTGGYGYTF
>TRBJ1-5|few|TRBD1|TRBV28
TGTGCCAGCAGTTTCATCAGGGGGATTCAGCCCCAGCATTTT
CASSFIRGIQPQHF
>TRBJ2-3|NA|NA|TRBV6-8
TGTGCCAGCCGAAAGATAGGGACAGATACGCAGTATTTT
CASRKIGTDTQYF
>TRBJ1-5|NA|TRBD1|TRBV6-8
TGTGCCAGCAGTCCGGACAGGGGGCCTCAGCCCCAGCATTTT
CASSPDRGPQPQHF
>TRBJ2-5|NA|NA|TRBV19
TGTGCCAGTAGTATAGAAGGACGGATGGGAGAGACCCAGTACTTC
CASSIEGRMGETQYF
>TRBJ1-2|NA|TRBD1|TRBV9
TGTGCCAGCAGCGTAGGGCCAAGAACAGGGGAAGGCTACACCTTC
CASSVGPRTGEGYTF
>TRBJ1-5|NA|NA|TRBV18
TGTGCCAGCTCACAATCGGGGAATAGCAATCAGCCCCAGCATTTT
CASSQSGNSNQPQHF
>TRBJ2-1|many|TRBD2|TRBV11-3
TGTGCCAGCTACAGTCCGGGGGGTTCCTACAATGAGCAGTTCTTC
CASYSPGGSYNEQFF
>TRBJ2-1|few|NA|TRBV11-3
TGTGCCAGCAGCTTCGGAGCAGGGGCCCCCAATGAGCAGTTCTTC
CASSFGAGAPNEQFF
>TRBJ2-1|few|NA|TRBV11-3
TGTGCCAGCAGCTTTTACACCCTCCGGAATGAGCAGTTCTTC
CASSFYTLRNEQFF
>TRBJ1-2|few|TRBD1|TRBV28
TGTGCCAGCAGTTCTACAGGGGGCATCTATGGCTACACCTTC
CASSSTGGIYGYTF
>TRBJ1-1|many|TRBD1|TRBV11-3
TGTGCCAGCAGCAACCGGGGACAGGGGAACACTGAAGCTTTCTTT
CASSNRGQGNTEAFF
>TRBJ2-7|few|NA|TRBV11-3
TGTGCCAGCAGCTTAACTAGCCTTTTTTACGAGCAGTACTTC
CASSLTSLFYEQYF
>TRBJ2-5|NA|NA|TRBV18
TGTGCCAGCTCACCACAGAAAGAGACCCAGTACTTC
CASSPQKETQYF
>TRBJ2-3|few|NA|TRBV11-3
TGTGCCAGCAGCTTAGTAGGGGGGATCACAGATACGCAGTATTTT
CASSLVGGITDTQYF
>TRBJ2-7|few|TRBD1|TRBV10-3
TGTGCCATCACGACAGGGGAGGATTACGAGCAGTACTTC
CAITTGEDYEQYF
>TRBJ1-2|NA|NA|TRBV28
TGTGCCAGCAGTGAAGACGGGAGAGTCTATGGCTACACCTTC
CASSEDGRVYGYTF
>TRBJ1-1|few|TRBD1|TRBV6-8
TGTGCCAGCAGCGCCGGGACAGGGGGTTCGAGGACTGAAGCTTTCTTT
CASSAGTGGSRTEAFF
>TRBJ2-2|NA|TRBD2|TRBV10-2
TGCGCCAGCAGTGGCCTAGCGGGAGGGTTCGGGGAGCTGTTTTTT
CASSGLAGGFGELFF